The 26 T cell receptor beta chains in this list originate from one sample, sequenced in a study of blood T cell repertoires in COVID-19. TCRdb keeps only in-frame clones here, not all; method: immunoSEQ multiplex PCR. The repertoire holds 150,000 to 200,000 clones, with around nine tenths as singletons. The sequenced sample consisted of peripheral blood. These receptors all come from a man in his 70s with acute or convalescent COVID-19.

This clone has just a few counts. Written as DNA, the CDR3 is TGTGCCAGCAGCCAGGGCCAGGGTTCTGGAAACACCATATATTTT. Protein product: CASSQGQGSGNTIYF. The rearrangement links TRBV3-1 (or the pseudogene TRBV3-2) to TRBJ1-3, with D perhaps matching TRBD1 (5 bases). This CDR3 contains 15 residues. With 3 bases removed from V and 1 base from J, the gap between germline ends came to 10 bases. The germline V gene encodes CDR1 LGHDT and CDR2 YNNKEL (reference sequence).

CDR3 in amino acids: CASSQAGTGMSQETQYF. The CDR3 DNA is TGTGCCAGCAGCCAAGCTGGGACAGGGATGAGCCAAGAGACCCAGTACTTC. The chain couples TRBV4-2 to TRBJ2-5; 9 bases agree with TRBD1. V was clipped by 1 base and J by 1 base; unmatched bases: 7. Germline CDR1 and CDR2: LGHNA and YNFKEQ. CDR3 size: 17 residues.

The V and J genes are TRBV7-3 and TRBJ2-1; TRBD1 matches at 8 bases. The length of the CDR3 is 13 residues. V lost 5 bases and J lost 5; bases outside the gene matches: 2. CDR1 is SGHTA, CDR2 FQGTGA, per germline. CDR3 sequence reads: CASSLDRDNEQFF. For the CDR3, the DNA is TGTGCCAGCAGCCTGGACAGGGACAATGAGCAGTTCTTC.

CDR3 in amino acids: CASSSGQGWNEQYF. In DNA, the CDR3 is TGCGCCAGCAGCTCGGGACAGGGGTGGAACGAGCAGTACTTC. The chain recombines TRBV5-1 with TRBJ2-7; TRBD1 aligns across 10 bases. Germline CDR1 is SGHRS and CDR2 is YFSETQ. This CDR3 contains 14 residues. V shed 3 bases, J shed 5 bases, and the junction held 5 bases outside the gene matches. The complete variable domain, with remaining parts taken from reference TRBV5-1 and TRBJ2-7, reads KAGVTQTPRYLIKTRGQQVTLSCSPISGHRSVSWYQQTPGQGLQFLFEYFSETQRNKGNFPGRFSGRQFSNSRSEMNVSTLELGDSALYLCASSSGQGWNEQYFGPGTRLTVT.

This rearrangement joins TRBV5-4 to TRBJ2-1; maybe TRBD2 (7 bases). Germline V lookup: CDR1 SGHNT, CDR2 YYREEE (reference sequence). This CDR3 contains 13 residues. In DNA, the CDR3 is TGTGCAGGAGGGGGGGCCTCCTACAATGAGCAGTTCTTC. It codes for CAGGGASYNEQFF. The variable domain in full, with the rest retrieved from reference TRBV5-4 and TRBJ2-1, is ETGVTQSPTHLIKTRGQQVTLRCSSQSGHNTVSWYQQALGQGPQFIFQYYREEENGRGNFPPRFSGLQFPNYSSELNVNALELDDSALYLCAGGGASYNEQFFGPGTRLTVL.

The chain recombines TRBV20-1 with TRBJ1-4; D perhaps matches TRBD1 (5 bases). CDR3 length: 11 residues. Germline CDR1 reads DFQATT; CDR2 reads SNEGSKA (reference sequence). Trimming pared 5 bases from V and 8 bases from J, leaving 9 bases between. DNA of the CDR3: TGCAGTGCTGGACAAACCGAAAAACTGTTTTTT. This sequence encodes CSAGQTEKLFF.

J is TRBJ1-6 and V is TRBV4-2; 7 bases agree with TRBD1. CDR3 length: 14 residues. Germline assignment: CDR1 LGHNA and CDR2 YNFKEQ. V trimming: 3 bases; J trimming: 4 bases; junction bases outside the gene matches: 0. CDR3 nucleotides: TGTGCCAGCAGCCAGGACAGGTATAATTCACCCCTCCACTTT. Amino acids: CASSQDRYNSPLHF.

The V call is TRBV29-1, the J call TRBJ2-3, with 10 bases lining up with TRBD1. The V segment lost 6 bases and the J segment 3 bases; nucleotides outside the gene matches: 9. The germline gives CDR1 SQVTM, CDR2 ANQGSEA. This CDR3 is 15 amino acids long. The CDR3 sequence: CSVAGQGVITDTQYF. The CDR3 bases are TGCAGCGTCGCCGGACAGGGGGTTATTACAGATACGCAGTATTTT.

This clone was seen a few times. The chain links TRBV5-5 to TRBJ1-4; 10 positions agree with TRBD1. J lost 4 bases, V lost 4 bases, and 7 bases had no gene match. Germline values: CDR1 SGHKS, CDR2 YYEKEE (reference sequence). The CDR3 extends over 16 amino acids. This CDR3 is CASSLVGQGVNEKLFF. The CDR3, as DNA: TGTGCCAGCAGCCTGGTCGGACAGGGGGTTAATGAAAAACTGTTTTTT.

V gene TRBV5-6 combines with J gene TRBJ2-2, with D unclear. The CDR3 loop spans 14 amino acids. The germline gives CDR1 SGHDT, CDR2 YYEEEE. V was clipped by 6 bases and J by 1 base, with 10 bases between them. CDR3 sequence: CASTRTGNTGELFF. Here the CDR3 DNA reads TGTGCCAGCACCCGAACGGGGAACACCGGGGAGCTGTTTTTT.

The rearrangement uses TRBV30 and TRBJ2-3; 11 bases agree with TRBD2. Germline V gene sequence: CDR1 GTSNPN, CDR2 SVGIG (reference sequence). The CDR3 totals 14 residues. The trim removed 2 bases at V and 3 bases at J, leaving 1 base unmatched. In DNA, the CDR3 is TGTGCCTGGAGTCGGACTAGCGGGACAGATACGCAGTATTTT. Translating it yields CAWSRTSGTDTQYF.

This sequence joins TRBV28 and TRBJ1-2; 9 nucleotides align to TRBD1. V was pared by 5 bases and J by 8 bases, with 12 bases of the junction left unmatched. The CDR3 is made up of 15 amino acids. Germline CDR1 reads MDHEN; CDR2 reads SYDVKM. Written as DNA, the CDR3 is TGTGCCAGCAGTCCGAGCGGGACAGGGTTCGGCGGCTACACCTTC. Translation: CASSPSGTGFGGYTF.

J is TRBJ2-3 and V is TRBV7-2, with 7 bases matching TRBD2. The CDR3 consists of 13 residues. Germline CDR1 reads SGHTA; CDR2 reads FQGNSA. The trim removed 4 bases at V and 15 bases at J, leaving 13 bases unmatched. CDR3 sequence reads: CASSSVAGRAFYF. The DNA for the CDR3 is TGTGCCAGCAGCTCCGTAGCGGGTCGGGCGTTCTATTTT.

The chain has TRBV10-1 and TRBJ2-3, with 10 bases identical to TRBD2. The CDR3 is 16 amino acids. The germline CDR1 and CDR2 sequences are WNHNN and SYGVQD (reference sequence). J lost 6 bases, V lost 0 bases, and 6 bases had no gene match. The CDR3 DNA follows: TGCGCCAGCAGTGAGTCCCTAGCGGGAGATGTGGATACGCAGTATTTT. It specifies CASSESLAGDVDTQYF.

The gene calls are TRBV6-5 and TRBJ2-7; 7 bases map to TRBD1. The CDR3 runs to 15 residues. J gave up 0 bases and V 6 bases, and 8 bases lay outside the gene matches. CDR1 and CDR2 from the germline V gene are MNHEY and SVGAGI. The CDR3: CASSGTGQTSYEQYF. CDR3 bases: TGTGCCAGCAGCGGTACGGGACAGACCTCCTACGAGCAGTACTTC.

This chain links TRBV9 with TRBJ2-3, with TRBD2 identical over 10 bases. CDR3 length: 16 amino acids. CDR1 SGDLS and CDR2 YYNGEE come from the germline V gene. Unmatched junction bases numbered 4, after V lost 3 bases and J lost 0 bases. In DNA, the CDR3 is TGTGCCAGCAGCGCTGGACTAGCGGCTAGCACAGATACGCAGTATTTT. Protein product: CASSAGLAASTDTQYF.

This chain uses TRBV7-2 with TRBJ1-1, with D maybe TRBD1 (5 bases). Trimming took off 5 bases at V and 5 bases at J, with 15 bases between the two ends. CDR1 is SGHTA, CDR2 FQGNSA, per germline. The CDR3 runs 14 residues. CDR3 bases: TGTGCCAGCAGCCCCACGCAGGGTCGAACTGAAGCTTTCTTT. Translating gives CASSPTQGRTEAFF.

The rearrangement uses TRBV5-1 and TRBJ2-3; TRBD2 might be the D (6 bases). This CDR3 comprises 14 residues. Germline V gene lookup returns CDR1 SGHRS and CDR2 YFSETQ. Trimming took off 6 bases at V and 1 base at J, with 12 bases between the two ends. CDR3 bases: TGCGCCAGCAAGTTCGGGGGAGGCACAGATACGCAGTATTTT. As protein: CASKFGGGTDTQYF.

The chain carries TRBV29-1 and TRBJ1-5; a possible D gene is TRBD1 (6 bases). Per the germline V gene, CDR1 is SQVTM and CDR2 is ANQGSEA. V lost 2 bases and J lost 5, with 10 bases in between. This CDR3 spans 13 amino acids. CDR3 region: CSVELPGDQPQHF. The CDR3 bases are TGCAGCGTTGAATTGCCAGGGGATCAGCCCCAGCATTTT.

V usage is TRBV27 and J usage is TRBJ2-3; 9 positions agree with TRBD2. Germline loops: CDR1 MNHEY, CDR2 SMNVEV (reference sequence). The CDR3 extends over 16 amino acids. V lost 2 bases, J lost 6 bases, and 9 bases stayed unmatched. In DNA, the CDR3 is TGTGCCAGCAGTTTAGTGGCGGGAGGGGGAGGGGATACGCAGTATTTT. As protein: CASSLVAGGGGDTQYF.

V is TRBV10-2 and J is TRBJ1-5, with D uncertain. The V and J ends lost 4 bases and 0 bases respectively, with 7 bases between them. Germline CDR1 and CDR2: WSHSY and SAAADI. There are 14 residues in the CDR3. This CDR3 is CASSAEISNQPQHF. Here the CDR3 DNA reads TGCGCCAGCAGTGCGGAGATTAGCAATCAGCCCCAGCATTTT.

CDR3 DNA sequence: TGTGCCAGCAGACCCGACAGATACTCTGGAAACACCATATATTTT. Amino acid sequence: CASRPDRYSGNTIYF. This chain links TRBV7-2 with TRBJ1-3, with a possible D match to TRBD1 (5 bases). This CDR3 has 15 amino acids. Germline V gene data show CDR1 as SGHTA and CDR2 as FQGNSA. The V end lost 6 bases, the J end lost 0 bases, and 12 bases lay between the germline ends.

This clone has more than one count but fewer than ten. In the same sample, other DNA sequences code for this CDR3. This chain uses TRBV9 with TRBJ2-7; possible D gene TRBD2, 6 bases. The germline V and J ends were trimmed by 1 base and 2 bases, with 10 bases remaining between them. Germline CDR1 SGDLS, CDR2 YYNGEE. This CDR3 spans 14 amino acids. CDR3 protein: CASSVSGGTYEQYF. The CDR3 region has the DNA TGTGCCAGCAGCGTAAGTGGGGGGACCTACGAGCAGTACTTC.

The chain couples TRBV30 to TRBJ1-1; D may be TRBD1 (6 bases). Germline V gene data show CDR1 as GTSNPN and CDR2 as SVGIG (reference sequence). This CDR3 spans 15 amino acids. The V and J ends lost 3 bases and 1 base respectively, with 15 bases between them. For the CDR3, the DNA is TGTGCCTGGAGGATGAAGGGGGAAGCGAACACTGAAGCTTTCTTT. This encodes CAWRMKGEANTEAFF.

J is TRBJ2-3 and V is TRBV14; D ambiguous. This CDR3 has 14 residues. CDR1 SGHDN and CDR2 FVKESK come from the germline V gene. Trimming cost V 4 bases and J 4 bases, with 12 bases left between them. CDR3 bases: TGTGCCAGCAGCCTTATAGGAGTTCCAGATACGCAGTATTTT. The encoded protein is CASSLIGVPDTQYF.

The chain links TRBV19 to TRBJ2-1, with 10 bases identical to TRBD2. The CDR3 runs 15 residues. In germline, CDR1 is LNHDA, CDR2 SQIVND (reference sequence). J gave up 6 bases and V 4 bases, and 6 bases lay outside the gene matches. The CDR3 region is CASSTSGGAGNEQFF. Here the CDR3 DNA reads TGTGCCAGTAGTACAAGCGGGGGGGCAGGCAATGAGCAGTTCTTC.